The clone carrying this T cell receptor (beta chain) appeared a few times. Its antigen is not known. Here immunoSEQ multiplex PCR was the method, and the copy in TCRdb shows in-frame clones only, minus some. The sample lists 85,000 to 130,000 clones, over 90% occurring once. Losses at the gene ends were 4 bases for V and 0 bases for J; bases not matched to a gene: 6. The CDR3 spans 17 residues. Germline loops: CDR1 LGHDT, CDR2 YNNKEL (reference sequence). The sample belongs to a study of T cell responses to AZD1222 COVID-19 vaccine. General study points: With dominance at 160-218 and 743-854, vaccine-associated CD4 TCRs spanned spike. Among spike-specific TCRs, nearly half reportedly target unmutated variant regions.

This specimen consisted of peripheral blood, obtained on day 0 of AZD1222 vaccination. This clonotype originated in an adult in good health. V and J are TRBV3-1 (or the pseudogene TRBV3-2) and TRBJ1-4; 9 bases are shared with TRBD1. The CDR3 nucleotides read TGTGCCAGCAGCCCCCGGGACAGGGATGCAACTAATGAAAAACTGTTTTTT. Encoded protein: CASSPRDRDATNEKLFF.